This entry lists 29 T cell receptor beta chains sequenced from one sample in a study of response to subunit inactivated influenza vaccine. A single record per CDR3 protein comes from TCRdb applying MiXCR to the RT-PCR reads. The sample comprises a few hundred thousand distinct CDR3 sequences, around 15% of which are singletons, and approximately 10% rests with the top ten. This specimen consisted of PBMCs from blood, obtained 11 to 12 days after vaccination. Every receptor here comes from a man between 45 and 60 years old who received an inactivated influenza vaccine.

The sample holds many counts of this clonotype. This chain connects TRBV29-1 to TRBJ2-7; 8 bases agree with TRBD2. The CDR3 runs to 15 residues. Germline V gene lookup returns CDR1 SQVTM and CDR2 ANQGSEA. J was trimmed by 6 bases and V by 0 bases; bases with no gene match: 10. The CDR3 DNA sequence: TGCAGCGTTGAAGAAGCGGGAGCCGTGAGGGGCGAGCAGTACTTC. Amino acid sequence: CSVEEAGAVRGEQYF.

In this sample, this clonotype turned up a few times. The rearrangement uses TRBV20-1 and TRBJ2-7, with D perhaps matching TRBD2 (5 bases). The CDR3 extends over 14 amino acids. V lost 6 bases, J lost 5 bases, and 20 bases lay in between. The germline gives CDR1 DFQATT, CDR2 SNEGSKA (reference sequence). In DNA, the CDR3 is TGCAGTGCCTACGTGACCGGACTGGGAGACGAGCAGTACTTC. Its translation is CSAYVTGLGDEQYF.

This chain uses TRBV4-2 with TRBJ2-7, with 10 bases identical to TRBD2. The CDR3 sequence is 19 residues long. The germline V gene has CDR1 LGHNA and CDR2 YNFKEQ. V shed 0 bases and J 2 bases; nucleotides not matched to a gene: 13. The CDR3 DNA sequence: TGTGCCAGCAGCCAAGACCTAGCGGGAGTTGTGTTGGGAACCTACGAGCAGTACTTC. It encodes CASSQDLAGVVLGTYEQYF.

This rearrangement joins TRBV9 to TRBJ2-3; D might be TRBD1 (5 bases). The germline CDR1 and CDR2 sequences are SGDLS and YYNGEE. This CDR3 contains 12 residues. Trimming took off 5 bases at V and 4 bases at J, with 8 bases between the two ends. CDR3 DNA sequence: TGTGCCAGCAGGGGGCAAGCAGATACGCAGTATTTT. Translated, it gives CASRGQADTQYF.

Only a few counts were recorded for this clonotype. CDR3 residues: CASSGGGSTSSYEQYF. The CDR3 DNA follows: TGTGCCAGCAGCGGAGGAGGCTCTACTAGCTCCTACGAGCAGTACTTC. The gene calls are TRBV21-1 and TRBJ2-7; TRBD2 is the table's D call, not checked against the DNA. TRBV21-1 is classified as a pseudogene. The CDR3 extends over 16 amino acids.

This clonotype was recorded a few times. J is TRBJ2-1 and V is TRBV29-1; 11 bases are shared with TRBD2. V lost 6 bases and J lost 15; bases outside the gene matches: 10. The CDR3 covers 12 residues. Germline V lookup: CDR1 SQVTM, CDR2 ANQGSEA. The CDR3 coding sequence is TGCAGCGTGGGGACGACTAGCGGGACCCCGTTCTTC. Residues: CSVGTTSGTPFF.

J is TRBJ2-2 and V is TRBV24-1, with 9 positions matching TRBD2. The CDR3 totals 17 residues. Germline-derived CDR1 and CDR2 are KGHDR and SFDVKD. The trim removed 0 bases at V and 6 bases at J, leaving 7 bases unmatched. CDR3 residues: CATSDLSAGGLSGELFF. The CDR3 coding sequence is TGTGCCACCAGTGATTTGTCTGCGGGGGGGTTATCCGGGGAGCTGTTTTTT.

The V gene is TRBV20-1, the J gene TRBJ2-2; 7 bases align to TRBD1. Germline CDR1 DFQATT, CDR2 SNEGSKA (reference sequence). Trimming cost V 3 bases and J 4 bases; bases outside gene matches: 8. The CDR3 spans 15 residues. In DNA, the CDR3 is TGCAGTGCTAGTCCCGGGACAGAGCGCACCGGGGAGCTGTTTTTT. Translated, it gives CSASPGTERTGELFF.

This clonotype has only a few counts. The chain links TRBV29-1 to TRBJ2-3, with 11 bases identical to TRBD2. CDR1 SQVTM and CDR2 ANQGSEA come from the germline V gene. The CDR3 runs 14 residues. With V trimmed by 6 bases and J by 5 bases, 7 bases remained unmatched. The CDR3 region has the DNA TGCAGCGTAGCTACTAGCGGGAGAGGAGATACGCAGTATTTT. This translates into CSVATSGRGDTQYF.

The rearrangement links TRBV7-8 to TRBJ2-2, with D uncertain. V shed 5 bases and J shed 6 bases, with 7 bases lying between them. The CDR3 contains 12 residues. The germline V gene has CDR1 SGHVS and CDR2 FQNEAQ. CDR3 in amino acids: CASSPTPGELFF. In DNA form, the CDR3 reads TGTGCCAGCAGCCCCACCCCCGGGGAGCTGTTTTTT. The whole variable domain, filled in from reference TRBV7-8 and TRBJ2-2, reads GAGVSQSPRYKVAKRGQDVALRCDPISGHVSLFWYQQALGQGPEFLTYFQNEAQLDKSGLPSDRFFAERPEGSVSTLKIQRTQQEDSAVYLCASSPTPGELFFGEGSRLTVL.

The chain employs TRBV6-1 and TRBJ1-6; D is possibly TRBD1 (5 bases). CDR1 and CDR2 from the germline V gene are MNHNS and SASEGT. Trimming shortened V by 4 bases and J by 5 bases, and 12 bases separated the two germline ends. This CDR3 is built from 15 residues. CDR3 nucleotides: TGTGCCAGCAGTGGTACAGGAGGACATAATTCACCCCTCCACTTT. Translating it yields CASSGTGGHNSPLHF.

This clonotype was observed a few times. The chain employs TRBV11-2 and TRBJ2-7, with a tentative D call TRBD2 (6 bases). Per germline, CDR1 SGHAT and CDR2 FQNNGV. The CDR3 totals 17 residues. The germline V and J ends were trimmed by 2 bases and 1 base, with 18 bases remaining between them. CDR3 residues: CASSLQPTIRESYEQYF. In nucleotides, the CDR3 is TGTGCCAGCAGCTTACAACCGACTATCCGGGAGTCCTACGAGCAGTACTTC.

This clonotype was found a few times. V is TRBV4-3 and J is TRBJ2-1; D call uncertain. The CDR3 has 14 amino acids. Per the germline V gene, CDR1 is LGHNA and CDR2 is YSLEER. V was shortened by 4 bases and J by 10 bases, with 17 bases between the two germline ends. CDR3 bases: TGCGCCAGCAGCCCCAGGCACAGCGCCGCCGAGCAGTTCTTC. Translation gives CASSPRHSAAEQFF.

This clonotype was counted between two and nine times. The chain recombines TRBV7-9 with TRBJ2-3; D is uncertain. Germline CDR1 is SEHNR and CDR2 is FQNEAQ (reference sequence). V shed 3 bases and J shed 1 base, with 8 bases lying between them. The CDR3 consists of 14 residues. This CDR3 is CASSFSWGTDTQYF. In DNA, the CDR3 is TGTGCCAGCAGCTTCAGTTGGGGCACAGATACGCAGTATTTT.

The V and J genes are TRBV7-2 and TRBJ2-7; maybe TRBD1 (5 bases). Trimming removed 1 base from V and 2 bases from J, with 12 bases in between. The CDR3 is 15 residues long. Germline V gene lookup returns CDR1 SGHTA and CDR2 FQGNSA. The CDR3 region has the DNA TGTGCCAGCAGCTTAGGGCCAGGGTCGACCTACGAGCAGTACTTC. It encodes CASSLGPGSTYEQYF.

The rearrangement joins TRBV27 to TRBJ2-3; D possibly uses TRBD1 or TRBD2 (6 bases each). The CDR3 spans 20 residues. The V and J ends lost 5 bases and 1 base respectively, with 28 bases between them. CDR1 MNHEY and CDR2 SMNVEV come from the germline V gene (reference sequence). CDR3 amino acids: CASSPRGRPGSNEGTDTQYF. CDR3 DNA sequence: TGTGCCAGCAGTCCGAGGGGGAGGCCAGGATCGAATGAAGGCACAGATACGCAGTATTTT.

The sample holds a few counts of this clonotype. The chain combines TRBV29-1 with TRBJ2-3; TRBD1 matches 8 bases. Germline lookup yields CDR1 SQVTM and CDR2 ANQGSEA. This CDR3 spans 14 amino acids. With 3 bases clipped from V and 9 bases from J, the junction kept 11 bases outside the gene matches. Here the CDR3 reads CSVDKDRATGTQYF. In nucleotides, the CDR3 is TGCAGCGTTGATAAGGACAGGGCGACGGGAACGCAGTATTTT.

This clonotype came up a few times. This rearrangement joins TRBV3-1 to TRBJ2-4, with 10 bases lining up with TRBD1. The CDR3 runs to 15 residues. Germline values: CDR1 LGHDT, CDR2 YNNKEL (reference sequence). J was trimmed by 4 bases and V by 1 base; bases with no gene match: 1. The CDR3: CASSQVGQGKNIQYF. The CDR3, as DNA: TGTGCCAGCAGCCAAGTGGGACAGGGGAAAAACATTCAGTACTTC.

This clonotype was counted only a few times. The rearrangement joins TRBV7-2 to TRBJ2-3; D is undetermined. Per the germline V gene, CDR1 is SGHTA and CDR2 is FQGNSA. V lost 5 bases and J lost 6, with 9 bases in between. The CDR3 spans 12 residues. The CDR3 DNA is TGTGCCAGCAGCAACGGGCGGGATACGCAGTATTTT. Its protein product is CASSNGRDTQYF.

The gene calls are TRBV12-3 or TRBV12-4 and TRBJ2-7; a weak D match, TRBD1 (6 bases). V was shortened by 5 bases and J by 6 bases, with 14 bases between the two germline ends. The CDR3 has 13 residues. Written as DNA, the CDR3 is TGTGCCAGCAGTCTGAACAGGGACGGCGAGCAGTACTTC. Residues: CASSLNRDGEQYF.

The chain couples TRBV3-1 to TRBJ2-5; 14 bases match TRBD2. CDR3 length: 17 residues. The junction had 4 bases not matched to a gene; V was cut back by 1 base and J by 3 bases. Germline V gene data show CDR1 as LGHDT and CDR2 as YNNKEL (reference sequence). The CDR3 DNA follows: TGTGCCAGCAGCCAAGCCCGACTAGCGGGGGGGAAAGAGACCCAGTACTTC. Its translation is CASSQARLAGGKETQYF.

This clonotype was found a few times. The chain couples TRBV5-1 to TRBJ2-3; D is perhaps TRBD2 (7 bases). Trimming cost V 5 bases and J 3 bases, with 13 bases left between them. Germline V gives CDR1 SGHRS, CDR2 YFSETQ. This CDR3 spans 14 amino acids. This CDR3 reads CASRRGGETDTQYF. The CDR3 DNA sequence: TGCGCCAGCAGAAGGGGGGGGGAGACAGATACGCAGTATTTT.

This clonotype was seen more than once but under ten times. J is TRBJ2-3 and V is TRBV4-2; D is perhaps TRBD1 (8 bases). The CDR3 contains 19 residues. V was clipped by 5 bases and J by 3 bases, with 27 bases between them. Germline values: CDR1 LGHNA, CDR2 YNFKEQ. The CDR3 DNA is TGTGCCAGCAGCGGGGGGGACAGTTGGGCCAGGGGGCGGACAGATACGCAGTATTTT. This gives the protein CASSGGDSWARGRTDTQYF.

This clonotype came up a few times. The chain carries TRBV4-3 and TRBJ2-3; 8 bases fit TRBD1. The J segment lost 2 bases and the V segment lost 3 bases, leaving 10 bases of the junction unmatched. This CDR3 spans 17 amino acids. CDR1 LGHNA and CDR2 YSLEER come from the germline V gene. This chain's CDR3 is CASSQRRRTGPTDTQYF. The CDR3, as DNA: TGCGCCAGCAGCCAGAGACGTCGGACAGGGCCCACAGATACGCAGTATTTT.

V gene TRBV6-2 or TRBV6-3 combines with J gene TRBJ2-1, with 7 nucleotides matching TRBD2. The V gene end was trimmed by 2 bases and the J gene end by 7 bases; junction bases not matched to a gene: 8. Germline V gene lookup returns CDR1 MNHEY and CDR2 SVGEGT. The CDR3 consists of 15 residues. Here the CDR3 DNA reads TGTGCCAGCAGTTACACCACGACTAGCTTGAATGAGCAGTTCTTC. It codes for CASSYTTTSLNEQFF.

The gene calls are TRBV3-1 and TRBJ1-6; tentatively, D is TRBD1 (6 bases). Looked up from germline, CDR1 is LGHDT and CDR2 is YNNKEL (reference sequence). Trimming took 0 bases from V and 6 from J, leaving 15 bases between them. The CDR3 loop spans 17 amino acids. The CDR3 loop reads CASSQDPGGRANSPLHF. The CDR3 nucleotides are TGTGCCAGCAGCCAAGATCCGGGGGGCCGAGCTAATTCACCCCTCCACTTT.

This clonotype has a single count. The chain carries TRBV7-9 and TRBJ1-1, with no clear D. Germline values: CDR1 SEHNR, CDR2 FQNEAQ (reference sequence). V lost 5 bases and J 7 bases, leaving 11 bases between the germline ends. The CDR3 extends over 12 amino acids. CDR3: CASSPMGFEAFF. The CDR3 nucleotides are TGTGCCAGCAGCCCAATGGGATTTGAAGCTTTCTTT.

This clonotype came up many times. The chain recombines TRBV9 with TRBJ2-2; TRBD1 aligns across 8 bases. CDR3 length: 16 residues. J lost 1 base, V lost 3 bases, and 5 bases had no gene match. Germline lookup yields CDR1 SGDLS and CDR2 YYNGEE. CDR3 sequence: CASSATGALNTGELFF. Here the CDR3 DNA reads TGTGCCAGCAGCGCGACAGGGGCCTTGAACACCGGGGAGCTGTTTTTT.

The CDR3 protein is CASSETVELSQYF. CDR3 DNA: TGTGCCAGCAGTGAAACGGTTGAGCTCAGTCAGTACTTC. V usage is TRBV2 and J usage is TRBJ2-7, with unresolved D. The CDR3 loop spans 13 amino acids. CDR1 is SNHLY and CDR2 is FYNNEI in the germline V gene. V was pared by 2 bases and J by 10 bases, with 15 bases between.